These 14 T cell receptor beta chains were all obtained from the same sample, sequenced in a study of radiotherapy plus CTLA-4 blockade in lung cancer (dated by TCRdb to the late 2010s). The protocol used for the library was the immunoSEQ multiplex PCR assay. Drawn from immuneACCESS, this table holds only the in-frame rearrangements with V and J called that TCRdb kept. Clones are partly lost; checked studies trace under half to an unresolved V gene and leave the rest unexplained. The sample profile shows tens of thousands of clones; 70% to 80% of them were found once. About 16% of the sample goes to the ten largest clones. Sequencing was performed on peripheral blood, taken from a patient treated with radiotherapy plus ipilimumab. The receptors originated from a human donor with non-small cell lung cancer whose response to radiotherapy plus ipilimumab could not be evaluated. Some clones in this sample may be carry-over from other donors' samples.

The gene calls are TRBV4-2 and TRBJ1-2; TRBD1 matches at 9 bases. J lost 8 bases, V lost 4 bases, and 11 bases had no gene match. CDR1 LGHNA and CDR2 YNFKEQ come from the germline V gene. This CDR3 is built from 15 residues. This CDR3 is CASSPRQGEVGGYTF. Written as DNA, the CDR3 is TGTGCCAGCAGCCCAAGACAGGGGGAGGTGGGAGGCTACACCTTC.

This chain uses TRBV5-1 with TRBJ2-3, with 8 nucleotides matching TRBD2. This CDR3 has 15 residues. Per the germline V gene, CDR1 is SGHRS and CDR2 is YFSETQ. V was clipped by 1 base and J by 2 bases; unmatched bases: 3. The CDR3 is CASSLSGGDTDTQYF. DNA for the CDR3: TGCGCCAGCAGCTTGAGCGGGGGAGACACAGATACGCAGTATTTT.

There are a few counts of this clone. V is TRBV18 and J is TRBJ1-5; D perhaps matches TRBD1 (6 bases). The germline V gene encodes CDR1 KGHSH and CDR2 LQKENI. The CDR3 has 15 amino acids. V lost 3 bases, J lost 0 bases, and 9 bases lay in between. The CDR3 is CASSPDRFSNQPQHF. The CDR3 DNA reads TGTGCCAGCTCACCCGACAGGTTTAGCAATCAGCCCCAGCATTTT.

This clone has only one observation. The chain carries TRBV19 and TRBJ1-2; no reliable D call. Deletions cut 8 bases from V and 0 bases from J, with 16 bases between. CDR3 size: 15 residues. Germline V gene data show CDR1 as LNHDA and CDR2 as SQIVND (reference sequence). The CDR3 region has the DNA TGTGCCAGTCGTAGAAACGGGTTAGCTAACTATGGCTACACCTTC. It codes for CASRRNGLANYGYTF. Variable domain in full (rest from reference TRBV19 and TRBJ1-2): DGGITQSPKYLFRKEGQNVTLSCEQNLNHDAMYWYRQDPGQGLRLIYYSQIVNDFQKGDIAEGYSVSREKKESFPLTVTSAQKNPTAFYLCASRRNGLANYGYTFGSGTRLTVV.

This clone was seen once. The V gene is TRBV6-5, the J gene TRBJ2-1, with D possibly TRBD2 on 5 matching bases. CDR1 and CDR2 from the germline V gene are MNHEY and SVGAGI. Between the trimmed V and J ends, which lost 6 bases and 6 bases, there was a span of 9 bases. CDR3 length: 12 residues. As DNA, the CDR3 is TGTGCCAGCAGCACGGGGTTCAATGAGCAGTTCTTC. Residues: CASSTGFNEQFF.

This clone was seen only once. CDR3 DNA sequence: TGTGGCTCGGGGGGCAACACCGGGGAGCTGTTTTTT. It translates to CGSGGNTGELFF. V and J are TRBV7-6 and TRBJ2-2, with D maybe TRBD2 (7 bases). CDR3 size: 12 residues. CDR1 is SGHVS, CDR2 FNYEAQ, per germline.

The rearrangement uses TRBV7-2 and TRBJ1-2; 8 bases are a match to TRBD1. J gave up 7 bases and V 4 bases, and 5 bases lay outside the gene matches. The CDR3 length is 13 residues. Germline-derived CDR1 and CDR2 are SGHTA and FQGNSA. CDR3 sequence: CASSSQGAGGYTF. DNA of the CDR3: TGTGCCAGCAGCTCCCAGGGGGCGGGTGGCTACACCTTC.

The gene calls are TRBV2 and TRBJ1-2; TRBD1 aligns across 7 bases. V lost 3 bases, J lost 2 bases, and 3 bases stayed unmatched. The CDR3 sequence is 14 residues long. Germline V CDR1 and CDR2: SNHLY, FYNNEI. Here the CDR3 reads CASSEFRGNYGYTF. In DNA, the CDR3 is TGTGCCAGCAGTGAGTTCAGGGGGAACTATGGCTACACCTTC.

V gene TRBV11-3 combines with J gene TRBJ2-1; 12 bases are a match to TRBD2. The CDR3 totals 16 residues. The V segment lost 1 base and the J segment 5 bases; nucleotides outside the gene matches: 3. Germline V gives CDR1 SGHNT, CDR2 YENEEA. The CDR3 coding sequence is TGTGCCAGCAGCTTAGCTAGCGGGGGGGCCCACAATGAGCAGTTCTTC. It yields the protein CASSLASGGAHNEQFF.

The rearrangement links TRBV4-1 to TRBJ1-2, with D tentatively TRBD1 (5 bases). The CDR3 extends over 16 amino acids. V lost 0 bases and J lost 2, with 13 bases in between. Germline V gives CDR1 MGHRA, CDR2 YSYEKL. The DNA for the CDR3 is TGCGCCAGCAGCCAAGACGCAAGGGGTTCGAACTATGGCTACACCTTC. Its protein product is CASSQDARGSNYGYTF.

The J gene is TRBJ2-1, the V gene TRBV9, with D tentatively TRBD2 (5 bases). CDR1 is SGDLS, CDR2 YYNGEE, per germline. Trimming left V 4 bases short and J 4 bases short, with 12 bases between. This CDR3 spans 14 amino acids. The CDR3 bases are TGTGCCAGCAGCCACTTGGACTCATACAATGAGCAGTTCTTC. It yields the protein CASSHLDSYNEQFF.

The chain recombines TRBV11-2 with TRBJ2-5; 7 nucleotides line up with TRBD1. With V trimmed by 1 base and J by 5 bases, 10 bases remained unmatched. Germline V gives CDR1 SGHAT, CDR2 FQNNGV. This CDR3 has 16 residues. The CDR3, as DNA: TGTGCCAGCAGCTTAGGGCATAGGGGGCCAAGGGAGACCCAGTACTTC. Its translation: CASSLGHRGPRETQYF.

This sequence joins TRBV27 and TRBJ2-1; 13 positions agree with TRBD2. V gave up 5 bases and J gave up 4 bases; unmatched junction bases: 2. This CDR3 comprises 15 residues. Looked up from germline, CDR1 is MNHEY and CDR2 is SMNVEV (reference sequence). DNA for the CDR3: TGTGCCAGCAGTACGACTAGCGGGGGGTACAATGAGCAGTTCTTC. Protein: CASSTTSGGYNEQFF.

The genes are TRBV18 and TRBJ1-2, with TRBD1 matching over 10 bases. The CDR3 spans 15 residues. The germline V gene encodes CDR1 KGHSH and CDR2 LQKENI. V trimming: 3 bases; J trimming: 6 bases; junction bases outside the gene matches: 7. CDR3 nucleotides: TGTGCCAGCTCACCGGGACCGGGACAGGGGAATGGCTACACCTTC. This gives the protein CASSPGPGQGNGYTF.